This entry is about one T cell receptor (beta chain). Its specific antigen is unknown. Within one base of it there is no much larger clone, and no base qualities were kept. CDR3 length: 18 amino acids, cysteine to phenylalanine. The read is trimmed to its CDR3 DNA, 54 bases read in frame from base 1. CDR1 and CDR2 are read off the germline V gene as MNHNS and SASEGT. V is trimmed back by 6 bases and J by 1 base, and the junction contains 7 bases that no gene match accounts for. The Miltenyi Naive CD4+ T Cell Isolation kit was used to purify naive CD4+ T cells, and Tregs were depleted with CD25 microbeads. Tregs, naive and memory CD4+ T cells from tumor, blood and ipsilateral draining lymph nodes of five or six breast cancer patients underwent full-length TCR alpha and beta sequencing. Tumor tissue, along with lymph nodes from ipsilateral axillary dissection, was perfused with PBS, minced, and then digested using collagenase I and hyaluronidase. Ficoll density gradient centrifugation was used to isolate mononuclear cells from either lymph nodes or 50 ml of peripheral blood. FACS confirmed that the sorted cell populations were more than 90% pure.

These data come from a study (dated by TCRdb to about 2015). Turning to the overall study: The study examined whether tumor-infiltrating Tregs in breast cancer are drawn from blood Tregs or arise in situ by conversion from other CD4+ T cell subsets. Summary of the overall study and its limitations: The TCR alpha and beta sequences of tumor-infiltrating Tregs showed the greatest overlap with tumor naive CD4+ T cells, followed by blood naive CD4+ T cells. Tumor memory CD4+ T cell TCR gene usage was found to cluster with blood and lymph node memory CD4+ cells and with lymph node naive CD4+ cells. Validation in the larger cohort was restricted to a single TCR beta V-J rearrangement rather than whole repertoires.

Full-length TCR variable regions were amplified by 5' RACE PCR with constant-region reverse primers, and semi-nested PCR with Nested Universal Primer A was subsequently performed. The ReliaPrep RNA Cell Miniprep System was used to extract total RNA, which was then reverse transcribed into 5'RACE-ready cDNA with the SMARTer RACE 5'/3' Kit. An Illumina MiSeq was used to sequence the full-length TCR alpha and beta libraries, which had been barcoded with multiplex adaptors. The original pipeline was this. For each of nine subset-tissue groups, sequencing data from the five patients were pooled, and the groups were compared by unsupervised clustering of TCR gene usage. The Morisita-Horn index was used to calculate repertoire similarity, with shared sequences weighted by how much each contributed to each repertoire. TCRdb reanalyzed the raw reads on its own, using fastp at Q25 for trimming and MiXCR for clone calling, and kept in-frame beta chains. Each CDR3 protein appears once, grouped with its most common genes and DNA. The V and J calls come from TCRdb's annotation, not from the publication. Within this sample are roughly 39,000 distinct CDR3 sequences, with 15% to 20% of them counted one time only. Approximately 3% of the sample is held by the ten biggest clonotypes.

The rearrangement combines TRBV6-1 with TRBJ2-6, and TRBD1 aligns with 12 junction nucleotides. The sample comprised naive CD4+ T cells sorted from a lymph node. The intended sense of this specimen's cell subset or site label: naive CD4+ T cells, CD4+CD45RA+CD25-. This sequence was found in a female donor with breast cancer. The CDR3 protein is CASRESGQGASGANVLTF. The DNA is TGTGCCAGCAGGGAATCGGGACAGGGGGCATCTGGGGCCAACGTCCTGACTTTC.